The subject of this entry is one TCR beta chain. Unique molecular identifiers featured in how the TCRbeta library was prepared. TCRdb re-derived calls from the PCR reads in MiXCR, one entry per CDR3 protein. Of roughly 350,000 distinct CDR3 sequences listed, 15% to 20% were seen once; the top ten hold about 41%. These data come from a study of T-cell reconstitution after alpha-beta-depleted transplantation in children. This sequence originates from a male patient aged 2 to 9 who had a stem cell transplant for acute lymphoblastic leukemia, so the T cells may come from the graft donor. Material: PBMCs, mostly from graft donor cells, obtained 360 days after TCRalphabeta/CD19-depleted stem cell transplant.

The CDR3 here is CASSSQYREGAFF. The CDR3 DNA reads TGTGCCAGCAGTTCCCAATACAGGGAGGGAGCTTTCTTT. The chain links TRBV6-5 to TRBJ1-1, with a possible D match to TRBD1 (6 bases). The CDR3 contains 13 residues. Germline-derived CDR1 and CDR2 are MNHEY and SVGAGI. Trimming pared 4 bases from V and 10 bases from J, leaving 16 bases between.